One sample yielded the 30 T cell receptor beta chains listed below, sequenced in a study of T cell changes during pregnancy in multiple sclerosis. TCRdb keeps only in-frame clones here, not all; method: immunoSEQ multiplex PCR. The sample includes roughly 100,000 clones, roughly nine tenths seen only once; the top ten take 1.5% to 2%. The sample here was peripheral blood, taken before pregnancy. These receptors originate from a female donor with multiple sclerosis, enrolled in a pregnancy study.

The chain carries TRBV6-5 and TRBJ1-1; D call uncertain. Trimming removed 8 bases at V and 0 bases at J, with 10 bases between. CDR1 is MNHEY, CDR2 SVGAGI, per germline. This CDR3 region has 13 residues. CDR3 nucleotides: TGTGCCAGCCTTGGCCCCATGAACACTGAAGCTTTCTTT. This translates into CASLGPMNTEAFF.

The CDR3 is CARSSGTSGLLSEQFF. CDR3 in DNA: TGTGCCAGAAGCTCCGGGACTAGCGGGTTACTCAGCGAGCAGTTCTTC. The rearrangement uses TRBV5-3 and TRBJ2-1, with 12 bases identical to TRBD2. TRBV5-3 is filed as an ORF, its function uncertain. Trimming cost V 3 bases and J 10 bases; bases outside gene matches: 11. CDR3 length: 16 residues.

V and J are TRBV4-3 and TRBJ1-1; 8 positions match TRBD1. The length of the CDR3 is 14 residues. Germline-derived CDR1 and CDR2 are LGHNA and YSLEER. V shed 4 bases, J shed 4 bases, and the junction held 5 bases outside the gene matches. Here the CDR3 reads CASSPRTGITEAFF. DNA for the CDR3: TGCGCCAGCAGCCCTCGGACAGGGATCACTGAAGCTTTCTTT.

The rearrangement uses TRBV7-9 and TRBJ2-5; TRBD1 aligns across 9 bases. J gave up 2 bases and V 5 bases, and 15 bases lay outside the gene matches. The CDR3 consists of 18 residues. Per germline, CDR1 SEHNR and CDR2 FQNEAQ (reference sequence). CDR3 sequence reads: CASSTTVPGTGFQETQYF. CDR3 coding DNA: TGTGCCAGCAGCACGACTGTTCCCGGGACAGGGTTTCAAGAGACCCAGTACTTC.

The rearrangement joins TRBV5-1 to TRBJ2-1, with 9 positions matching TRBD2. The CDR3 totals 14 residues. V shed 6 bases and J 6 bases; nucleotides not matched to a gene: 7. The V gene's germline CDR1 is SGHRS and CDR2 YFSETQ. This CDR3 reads CASTPGLAANEQFF. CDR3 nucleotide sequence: TGCGCCAGCACCCCGGGACTAGCAGCCAATGAGCAGTTCTTC.

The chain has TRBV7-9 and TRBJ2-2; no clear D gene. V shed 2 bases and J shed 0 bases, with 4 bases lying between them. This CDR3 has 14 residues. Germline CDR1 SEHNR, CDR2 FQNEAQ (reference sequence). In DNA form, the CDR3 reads TGTGCCAGCAGCTTAACTCCGAACACCGGGGAGCTGTTTTTT. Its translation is CASSLTPNTGELFF.

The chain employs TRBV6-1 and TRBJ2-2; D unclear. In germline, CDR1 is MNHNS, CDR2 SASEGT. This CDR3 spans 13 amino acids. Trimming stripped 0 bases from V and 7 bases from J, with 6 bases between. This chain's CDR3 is CASSEARGGELFF. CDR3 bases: TGTGCCAGCAGTGAAGCAAGAGGCGGGGAGCTGTTTTTT.

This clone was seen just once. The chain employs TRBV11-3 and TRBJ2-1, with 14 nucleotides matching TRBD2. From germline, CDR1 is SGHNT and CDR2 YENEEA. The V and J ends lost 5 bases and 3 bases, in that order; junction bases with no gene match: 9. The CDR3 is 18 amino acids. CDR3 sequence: CASSPIPGLAGVYNEQFF. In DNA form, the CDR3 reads TGTGCCAGCAGCCCGATTCCGGGACTAGCGGGGGTCTACAATGAGCAGTTCTTC.

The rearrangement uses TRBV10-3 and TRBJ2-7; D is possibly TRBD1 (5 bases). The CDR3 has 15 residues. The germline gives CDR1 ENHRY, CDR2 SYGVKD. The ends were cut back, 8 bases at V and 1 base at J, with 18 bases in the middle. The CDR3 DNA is TGTGCCATCGGTCCGGCAGGGTCGTTTTCCTACGAGCAGTACTTC. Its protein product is CAIGPAGSFSYEQYF.

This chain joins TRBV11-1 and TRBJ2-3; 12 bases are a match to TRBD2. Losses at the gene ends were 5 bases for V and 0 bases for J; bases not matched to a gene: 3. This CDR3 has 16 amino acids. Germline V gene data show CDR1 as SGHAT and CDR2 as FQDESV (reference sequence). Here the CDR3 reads CASSQGTSGSTDTQYF. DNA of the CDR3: TGTGCCAGCAGCCAAGGGACTAGCGGGAGCACAGATACGCAGTATTTT. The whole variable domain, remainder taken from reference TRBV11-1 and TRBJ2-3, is EAEVAQSPRYKITEKSQAVAFWCDPISGHATLYWYRQILGQGPELLVQFQDESVVDDSQLPKDRFSAERLKGVDSTLKIQPAELGDSAMYLCASSQGTSGSTDTQYFGPGTRLTVL.

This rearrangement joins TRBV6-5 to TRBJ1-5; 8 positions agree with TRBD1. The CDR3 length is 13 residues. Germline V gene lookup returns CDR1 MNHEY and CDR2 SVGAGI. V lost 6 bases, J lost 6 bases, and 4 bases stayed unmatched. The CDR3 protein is CASRTGDGQPQHF. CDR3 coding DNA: TGTGCCAGCAGGACAGGGGATGGTCAGCCCCAGCATTTT.

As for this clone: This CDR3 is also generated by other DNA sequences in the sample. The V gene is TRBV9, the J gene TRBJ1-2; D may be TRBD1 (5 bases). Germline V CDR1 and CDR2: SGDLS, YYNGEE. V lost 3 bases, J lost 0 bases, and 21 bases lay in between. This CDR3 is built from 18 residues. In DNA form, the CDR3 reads TGTGCCAGCAGCGCCACACCCGACACGAGGACATCTAACTATGGCTACACCTTC. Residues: CASSATPDTRTSNYGYTF. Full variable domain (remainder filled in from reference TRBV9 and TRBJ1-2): DSGVTQTPKHLITATGQRVTLRCSPRSGDLSVYWYQQSLDQGLQFLIQYYNGEERAKGNILERFSAQQFPDLHSELNLSSLELGDSALYFCASSATPDTRTSNYGYTFGSGTRLTVV.

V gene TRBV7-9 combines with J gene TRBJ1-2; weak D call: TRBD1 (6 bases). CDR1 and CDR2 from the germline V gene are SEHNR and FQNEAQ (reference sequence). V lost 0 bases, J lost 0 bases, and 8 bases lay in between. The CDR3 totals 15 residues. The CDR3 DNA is TGTGCCAGCAGCTTAGCCGGGACAACTAACTATGGCTACACCTTC. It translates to CASSLAGTTNYGYTF.

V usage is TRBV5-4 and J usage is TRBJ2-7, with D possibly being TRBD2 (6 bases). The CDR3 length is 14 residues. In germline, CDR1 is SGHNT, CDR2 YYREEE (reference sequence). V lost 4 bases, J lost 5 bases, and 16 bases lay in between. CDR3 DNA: TGTGCCAGCAGCAGTGTCGCGGGAAATAACGAGCAGTACTTC. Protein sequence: CASSSVAGNNEQYF.

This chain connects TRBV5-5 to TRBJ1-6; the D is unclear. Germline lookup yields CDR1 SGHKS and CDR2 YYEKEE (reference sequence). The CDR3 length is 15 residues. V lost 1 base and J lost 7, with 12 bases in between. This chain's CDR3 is CASSLLPHSNSPLHF. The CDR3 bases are TGTGCCAGCAGCTTGCTCCCACATTCCAATTCACCCCTCCACTTT.

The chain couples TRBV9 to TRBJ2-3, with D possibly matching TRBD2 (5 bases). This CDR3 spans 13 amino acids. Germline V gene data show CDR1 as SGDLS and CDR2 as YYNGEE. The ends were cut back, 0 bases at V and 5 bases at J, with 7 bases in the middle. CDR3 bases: TGTGCCAGCAGCGTAGCCGGGGTAGATACGCAGTATTTT. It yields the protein CASSVAGVDTQYF.

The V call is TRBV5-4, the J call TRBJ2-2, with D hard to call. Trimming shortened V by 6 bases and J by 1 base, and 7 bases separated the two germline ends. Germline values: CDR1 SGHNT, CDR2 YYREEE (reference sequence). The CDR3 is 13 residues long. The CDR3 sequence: CASKFGNTGELFF. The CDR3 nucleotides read TGTGCCAGCAAGTTCGGGAACACCGGGGAGCTGTTTTTT.

CDR3: CASSVTPGGGMNTEAFF. The CDR3 region has the DNA TGTGCCAGCAGTGTAACCCCAGGGGGCGGGATGAACACTGAAGCTTTCTTT. J is TRBJ1-1 and V is TRBV27; 8 bases fit TRBD1. The CDR3 runs to 17 residues. V was pared by 5 bases and J by 0 bases, with 11 bases of the junction left unmatched. Germline assignment: CDR1 MNHEY and CDR2 SMNVEV (reference sequence).

CDR3 nucleotides: TGTGCCAGCAGCCGTAAACCGGGACAGAGTAATTCACCCCTCCACTTT. Its protein is CASSRKPGQSNSPLHF. This chain joins TRBV7-3 and TRBJ1-6; 7 bases are a match to TRBD1. The CDR3 sequence is 16 residues long. With V trimmed by 5 bases and J by 6 bases, 10 bases remained unmatched. Germline V gives CDR1 SGHTA, CDR2 FQGTGA.

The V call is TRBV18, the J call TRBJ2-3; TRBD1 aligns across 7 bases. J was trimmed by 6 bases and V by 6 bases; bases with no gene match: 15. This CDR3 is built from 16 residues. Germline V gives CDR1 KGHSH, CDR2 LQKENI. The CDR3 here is CASSPGTEPFVDTQYF. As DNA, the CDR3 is TGTGCCAGCTCCCCCGGGACAGAACCCTTCGTGGATACGCAGTATTTT.

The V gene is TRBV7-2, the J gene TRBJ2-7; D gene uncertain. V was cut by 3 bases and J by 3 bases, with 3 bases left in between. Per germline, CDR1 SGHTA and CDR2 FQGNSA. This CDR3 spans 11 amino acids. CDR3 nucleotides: TGTGCCAGCAGCTTCGTCTACGAGCAGTACTTC. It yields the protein CASSFVYEQYF. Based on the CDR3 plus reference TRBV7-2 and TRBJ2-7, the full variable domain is GAGVSQSPSNKVTEKGKDVELRCDPISGHTALYWYRQSLGQGLEFLIYFQGNSAPDKSGLPSDRFSAERTGGSVSTLTIQRTQQEDSAVYLCASSFVYEQYFGPGTRLTVT.

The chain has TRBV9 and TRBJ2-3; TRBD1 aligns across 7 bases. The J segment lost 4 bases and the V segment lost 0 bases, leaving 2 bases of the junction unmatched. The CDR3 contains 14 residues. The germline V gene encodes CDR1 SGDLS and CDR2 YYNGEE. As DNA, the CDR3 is TGTGCCAGCAGCGTAGAAGGGGGCGCAGATACGCAGTATTTT. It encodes CASSVEGGADTQYF.

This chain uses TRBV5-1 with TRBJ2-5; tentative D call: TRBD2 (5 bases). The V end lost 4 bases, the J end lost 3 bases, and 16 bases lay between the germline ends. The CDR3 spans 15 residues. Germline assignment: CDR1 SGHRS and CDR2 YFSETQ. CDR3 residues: CASSEGWTGKETQYF. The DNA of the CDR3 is TGCGCCAGCAGCGAAGGGTGGACTGGAAAAGAGACCCAGTACTTC.

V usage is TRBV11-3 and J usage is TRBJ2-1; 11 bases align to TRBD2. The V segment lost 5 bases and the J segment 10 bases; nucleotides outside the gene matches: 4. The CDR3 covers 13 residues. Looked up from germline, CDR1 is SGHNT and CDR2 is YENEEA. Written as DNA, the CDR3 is TGTGCCAGCAGCCGTAGCGGGAGGGCCGAGCAGTTCTTC. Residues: CASSRSGRAEQFF.

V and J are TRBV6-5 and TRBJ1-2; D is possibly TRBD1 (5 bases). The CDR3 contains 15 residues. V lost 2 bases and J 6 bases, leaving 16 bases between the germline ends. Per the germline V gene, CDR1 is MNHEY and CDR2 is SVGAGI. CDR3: CASSYRGGRSNGYTF. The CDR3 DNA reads TGTGCCAGCAGTTACCGGGGGGGACGCTCGAATGGCTACACCTTC.

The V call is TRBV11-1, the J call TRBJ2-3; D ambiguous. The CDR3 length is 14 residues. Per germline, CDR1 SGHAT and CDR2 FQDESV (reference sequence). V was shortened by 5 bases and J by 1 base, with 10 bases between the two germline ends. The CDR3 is CASSRIPGTDTQYF. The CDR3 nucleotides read TGTGCCAGCAGCAGAATCCCGGGCACAGATACGCAGTATTTT. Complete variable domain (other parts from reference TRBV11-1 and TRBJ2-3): EAEVAQSPRYKITEKSQAVAFWCDPISGHATLYWYRQILGQGPELLVQFQDESVVDDSQLPKDRFSAERLKGVDSTLKIQPAELGDSAMYLCASSRIPGTDTQYFGPGTRLTVL.

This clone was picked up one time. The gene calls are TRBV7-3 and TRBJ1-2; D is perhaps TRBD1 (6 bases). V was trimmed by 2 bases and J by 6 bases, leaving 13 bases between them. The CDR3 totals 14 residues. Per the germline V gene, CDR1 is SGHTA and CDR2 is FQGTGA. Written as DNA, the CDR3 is TGTGCCAGCAGCTTAGTCGGGGGGCAGGATGGCTACACCTTC. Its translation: CASSLVGGQDGYTF.

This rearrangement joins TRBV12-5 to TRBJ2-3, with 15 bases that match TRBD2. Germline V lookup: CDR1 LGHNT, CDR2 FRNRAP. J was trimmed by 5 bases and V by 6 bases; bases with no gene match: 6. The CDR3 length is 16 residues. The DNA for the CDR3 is TGTGCTAGTGGGGGACTAGCGGGGGGTGGGGGAGATACGCAGTATTTT. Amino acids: CASGGLAGGGGDTQYF.

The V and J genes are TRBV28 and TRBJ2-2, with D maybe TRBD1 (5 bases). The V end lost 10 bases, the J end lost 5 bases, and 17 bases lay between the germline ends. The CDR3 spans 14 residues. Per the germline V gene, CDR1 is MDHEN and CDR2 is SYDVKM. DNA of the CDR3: TGTGCCACCCTCCTGACAGTCCAAACCGGGGAGCTGTTTTTT. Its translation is CATLLTVQTGELFF.

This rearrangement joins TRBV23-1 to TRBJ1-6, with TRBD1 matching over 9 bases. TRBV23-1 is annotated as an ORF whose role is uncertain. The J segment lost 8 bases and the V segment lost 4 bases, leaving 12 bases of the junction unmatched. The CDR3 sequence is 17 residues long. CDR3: CASSPLRDREGYSPLHF. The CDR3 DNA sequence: TGCGCCAGCAGTCCGCTCCGGGACAGGGAAGGTTATTCACCCCTCCACTTT.